Listed here are 30 T cell receptor beta chains from one sample, sequenced in a study of CD8+ T cells in alopecia areata. TCR sequencing used cDNA made by reverse transcription of extracted RNA. TCRdb's table, derived via immunoSEQ multiplex PCR, lists solely in-frame clones and lacks some. This sample carries 120,000 or so clones, about 50% of them seen once, and the ten largest clones take roughly a tenth. The sequenced sample was NKG2D-low CD8+ T cells sorted from blood. These receptors came from a human donor with alopecia areata.

V is TRBV9 and J is TRBJ2-1; D is unclear. Trimming stripped 6 bases from V and 6 bases from J, with 13 bases between. The CDR3 has 13 amino acids. Germline assignment: CDR1 SGDLS and CDR2 YYNGEE. Written as DNA, the CDR3 is TGTGCCAGCAACGGCGGAGTGGGCAATGAGCAGTTCTTC. It codes for CASNGGVGNEQFF. Full variable domain (remainder filled in from reference TRBV9 and TRBJ2-1): DSGVTQTPKHLITATGQRVTLRCSPRSGDLSVYWYQQSLDQGLQFLIQYYNGEERAKGNILERFSAQQFPDLHSELNLSSLELGDSALYFCASNGGVGNEQFFGPGTRLTVL.

This rearrangement joins TRBV30 to TRBJ1-2; perhaps TRBD1 as D (5 bases). The CDR3 has 16 residues. Trimming took off 1 base at V and 4 bases at J, with 19 bases between the two ends. Germline V lookup: CDR1 GTSNPN, CDR2 SVGIG (reference sequence). The DNA for the CDR3 is TGTGCCTGGAGTGCCCCAGGGTCGCGCCGAGGCTATGGCTACACCTTC. It translates to CAWSAPGSRRGYGYTF.

This clone was seen a single time. The same CDR3 is also encoded by other DNA sequences in this sample. This chain links TRBV5-1 with TRBJ2-3, with no clear D. Trimming shortened V by 4 bases and J by 0 bases, and 3 bases separated the two germline ends. The CDR3 length is 12 residues. The germline V gene encodes CDR1 SGHRS and CDR2 YFSETQ. CDR3 in amino acids: CASSLSTDTQYF. The DNA of the CDR3 is TGCGCCAGCAGCCTTAGCACAGATACGCAGTATTTT.

This clone was found once. The chain couples TRBV5-1 to TRBJ1-1, with TRBD1 matching 7 bases. The CDR3 runs to 14 residues. Losses at the gene ends were 4 bases for V and 5 bases for J; bases not matched to a gene: 8. Per the germline V gene, CDR1 is SGHRS and CDR2 is YFSETQ. CDR3 DNA sequence: TGCGCCAGCAGCACCGACAGGGAGTGGACTGAAGCTTTCTTT. Translation: CASSTDREWTEAFF. Full variable domain (missing parts from reference TRBV5-1 and TRBJ1-1): KAGVTQTPRYLIKTRGQQVTLSCSPISGHRSVSWYQQTPGQGLQFLFEYFSETQRNKGNFPGRFSGRQFSNSRSEMNVSTLELGDSALYLCASSTDREWTEAFFGQGTRLTVV.

This chain joins TRBV7-6 and TRBJ2-1; weak D call: TRBD2 (6 bases). Between the trimmed V and J ends, which lost 5 bases and 7 bases, there was a span of 12 bases. This CDR3 region has 13 residues. Germline CDR1 is SGHVS and CDR2 is FNYEAQ. The CDR3: CASSRMRGNEQFF. The CDR3 DNA reads TGTGCCAGCAGCCGTATGCGGGGAAATGAGCAGTTCTTC. Full variable domain (rest looked up from reference TRBV7-6 and TRBJ2-1): GAGVSQSPRYKVTKRGQDVALRCDPISGHVSLYWYRQALGQGPEFLTYFNYEAQQDKSGLPNDRFSAERPEGSISTLTIQRTEQRDSAMYRCASSRMRGNEQFFGPGTRLTVL.

The chain employs TRBV15 and TRBJ2-5; 7 bases agree with TRBD1. Germline CDR1 reads LNHNV; CDR2 reads YYDKDF (reference sequence). This CDR3 is 14 amino acids long. V lost 2 bases, J lost 4 bases, and 4 bases stayed unmatched. CDR3 region: CATSRTGAPETQYF. Here the CDR3 DNA reads TGTGCCACCAGCAGAACAGGGGCGCCAGAGACCCAGTACTTC.

The chain joins TRBV29-1 to TRBJ2-1; no clear D gene. The germline gives CDR1 SQVTM, CDR2 ANQGSEA. This CDR3 contains 15 residues. The germline V and J ends were trimmed by 2 bases and 4 bases, with 15 bases remaining between them. The CDR3 is CSVEPTQPVYNEQFF. In DNA, the CDR3 is TGCAGCGTTGAACCTACGCAACCCGTATACAATGAGCAGTTCTTC.

J is TRBJ1-5 and V is TRBV27; 7 nucleotides match TRBD1. V dropped 9 bases and J dropped 1; count of bases not matched to a gene: 18. CDR1 is MNHEY and CDR2 is SMNVEV in the germline V gene (reference sequence). The CDR3 length is 18 residues. CDR3 residues: CASRMRGQYLLSNQPQHF. CDR3 in DNA: TGTGCCAGTCGAATGAGGGGACAGTACTTATTGAGCAATCAGCCCCAGCATTTT.

J is TRBJ2-7 and V is TRBV30; the match to TRBD2 covers 9 bases. V shed 0 bases and J 4 bases; nucleotides not matched to a gene: 4. Germline loops: CDR1 GTSNPN, CDR2 SVGIG (reference sequence). The CDR3 covers 14 residues. CDR3 amino acids: CAWSVLAGVYEQYF. The CDR3 nucleotides read TGTGCCTGGAGTGTACTAGCGGGCGTTTACGAGCAGTACTTC. The full variable domain, its missing parts supplied by reference TRBV30 and TRBJ2-7, is SQTIHQWPATLVQPVGSPLSLECTVEGTSNPNLYWYRQAAGRGLQLLFYSVGIGQISSEVPQNLSASRPQDRQFILSSKKLLLSDSGFYLCAWSVLAGVYEQYFGPGTRLTVT.

The genes are TRBV30 and TRBJ2-5; a possible D gene is TRBD1 (6 bases). Germline CDR1 GTSNPN, CDR2 SVGIG (reference sequence). The CDR3 spans 13 residues. Trimming left V 1 base short and J 4 bases short, with 10 bases between. CDR3 sequence reads: CAWSGEGGETQYF. The CDR3 region has the DNA TGTGCCTGGAGTGGAGAAGGGGGAGAGACCCAGTACTTC.

The V gene is TRBV29-1, the J gene TRBJ2-1; D unclear. The germline CDR1 and CDR2 sequences are SQVTM and ANQGSEA. The length of the CDR3 is 12 residues. Trimming pared 7 bases from V and 4 bases from J, leaving 11 bases between. The CDR3 bases are TGCAGCGCCCCCGGGCTGTACAATGAGCAGTTCTTC. Translated, it gives CSAPGLYNEQFF.

The chain combines TRBV29-1 with TRBJ2-7, with D uncertain. CDR1 is SQVTM and CDR2 is ANQGSEA in the germline V gene. V lost 2 bases, J lost 7 bases, and 12 bases lay in between. CDR3 length: 12 residues. The DNA of the CDR3 is TGCAGCGTTGAAAAGGGTTCGAGAGAGCAGTACTTC. Its translation: CSVEKGSREQYF.

V gene TRBV5-6 combines with J gene TRBJ2-1, with a tentative D call TRBD1 (5 bases). The germline V and J ends were trimmed by 6 bases and 1 base, with 14 bases remaining between them. The CDR3 runs 15 residues. CDR1 SGHDT and CDR2 YYEEEE come from the germline V gene. This CDR3 reads CASTPGHLSYNEQFF. The DNA of the CDR3 is TGTGCCAGCACCCCCGGACATTTATCCTACAATGAGCAGTTCTTC. Full variable domain (remainder filled in from reference TRBV5-6 and TRBJ2-1): DAGVTQSPTHLIKTRGQQVTLRCSPKSGHDTVSWYQQALGQGPQFIFQYYEEEERQRGNFPDRFSGHQFPNYSSELNVNALLLGDSALYLCASTPGHLSYNEQFFGPGTRLTVL.

This clone was counted a single time. The rearrangement uses TRBV30 and TRBJ2-2; D is perhaps TRBD2 (6 bases). Trimming took 5 bases from V and 5 from J, leaving 15 bases between them. This CDR3 region has 14 residues. Germline V CDR1 and CDR2: GTSNPN, SVGIG (reference sequence). Written as DNA, the CDR3 is TGTGCCTGGTCCGGGGGAGGTTTAACCGGGGAGCTGTTTTTT. Residues: CAWSGGGLTGELFF. The full variable domain, its missing parts supplied by reference TRBV30 and TRBJ2-2, is SQTIHQWPATLVQPVGSPLSLECTVEGTSNPNLYWYRQAAGRGLQLLFYSVGIGQISSEVPQNLSASRPQDRQFILSSKKLLLSDSGFYLCAWSGGGLTGELFFGEGSRLTVL.

J is TRBJ1-1 and V is TRBV30; D is undetermined. There are 13 residues in the CDR3. CDR1 is GTSNPN, CDR2 SVGIG, per germline (reference sequence). V was clipped by 0 bases and J by 1 base, with 6 bases between them. CDR3 residues: CAWSVMGNTEAFF. CDR3 nucleotides: TGTGCCTGGAGTGTAATGGGGAACACTGAAGCTTTCTTT.

The chain links TRBV29-1 to TRBJ2-7; possible D gene TRBD2, 6 bases. V lost 2 bases and J lost 0, with 11 bases in between. The CDR3 is made up of 14 amino acids. CDR1 SQVTM and CDR2 ANQGSEA come from the germline V gene. The CDR3 coding sequence is TGCAGCGTTGAATCTTGGGGGGACTCCTACGAGCAGTACTTC. Amino acids: CSVESWGDSYEQYF.

CDR3 sequence: CASSQQGFDASGANVLTF. The CDR3 coding sequence is TGTGCCAGCAGTCAACAGGGGTTCGACGCGTCTGGGGCCAACGTCCTGACTTTC. This chain connects TRBV27 to TRBJ2-6, with 7 bases lining up with TRBD1. There are 18 residues in the CDR3. Unmatched junction bases numbered 11, after V lost 5 bases and J lost 1 base. Germline V gene data show CDR1 as MNHEY and CDR2 as SMNVEV (reference sequence).

The chain is built from TRBV29-1 and TRBJ2-5; 9 bases match TRBD2. V was pared by 2 bases and J by 3 bases, with 7 bases of the junction left unmatched. Germline V gene lookup returns CDR1 SQVTM and CDR2 ANQGSEA. The length of the CDR3 is 15 residues. For the CDR3, the DNA is TGCAGCGTTGAATCGGGTCTAGCGGGAAAAGAGACCCAGTACTTC. Translated, it gives CSVESGLAGKETQYF.

Note on this clone: Other nucleotide sequences from this sample produce the same CDR3. The chain recombines TRBV30 with TRBJ2-1; no clear D. Germline V CDR1 and CDR2: GTSNPN, SVGIG (reference sequence). This CDR3 contains 13 residues. Deletions cut 3 bases from V and 0 bases from J, with 6 bases between. CDR3 amino acids: CAWSGSSYNEQFF. CDR3 nucleotide sequence: TGTGCCTGGAGCGGCTCCTCCTACAATGAGCAGTTCTTC.

This rearrangement joins TRBV4-1 to TRBJ2-7, with D uncertain. Germline loops: CDR1 MGHRA, CDR2 YSYEKL. There are 16 residues in the CDR3. Trimming took 0 bases from V and 4 from J, leaving 16 bases between them. For the CDR3, the DNA is TGCGCCAGCAGCCAAGATTTGGGAATCACCACTTACGAGCAGTACTTC. Its translation: CASSQDLGITTYEQYF.

The chain joins TRBV27 to TRBJ2-7, with 7 bases fitting TRBD1. Per germline, CDR1 MNHEY and CDR2 SMNVEV (reference sequence). The V gene end was trimmed by 4 bases and the J gene end by 2 bases; junction bases not matched to a gene: 5. The CDR3 is 14 amino acids. CDR3 bases: TGTGCCAGCAGTTCGAGGGGGCATGCCTACGAGCAGTACTTC. Translation: CASSSRGHAYEQYF.

The rearrangement uses TRBV29-1 and TRBJ2-7, with D possibly matching TRBD1 (6 bases). Germline assignment: CDR1 SQVTM and CDR2 ANQGSEA. The V end lost 0 bases, the J end lost 5 bases, and 11 bases lay between the germline ends. CDR3 length: 13 residues. CDR3 DNA sequence: TGCAGCGTTGAAGACCCAGGGGTCAACGAGCAGTACTTC. Encoded protein: CSVEDPGVNEQYF.

The chain joins TRBV30 to TRBJ2-2; D ambiguous. V dropped 3 bases and J dropped 3 bases, with 8 bases sitting between them. Germline assignment: CDR1 GTSNPN and CDR2 SVGIG (reference sequence). The CDR3 spans 13 residues. CDR3 sequence reads: CAWRIDYTGELFF. The CDR3, as DNA: TGTGCCTGGAGGATAGACTACACCGGGGAGCTGTTTTTT.

The chain has TRBV5-1 and TRBJ2-7; 7 bases map to TRBD1. Germline V gene lookup returns CDR1 SGHRS and CDR2 YFSETQ. This CDR3 spans 17 amino acids. V was clipped by 2 bases and J by 4 bases; unmatched bases: 15. CDR3 in DNA: TGCGCCAGCAGCTTTATGAACCCGGGACAGAAATTGTACGAGCAGTACTTC. It yields the protein CASSFMNPGQKLYEQYF.

This chain links TRBV9 with TRBJ2-1; 11 positions match TRBD2. V lost 0 bases, J lost 6 bases, and 8 bases stayed unmatched. The CDR3 spans 17 residues. CDR1 and CDR2 from the germline V gene are SGDLS and YYNGEE. CDR3 in DNA: TGTGCCAGCAGCGTAGCCCACGGGACTAGCGGCCTCAATGAGCAGTTCTTC. It translates to CASSVAHGTSGLNEQFF.

Only a few counts were recorded for this clone. The gene calls are TRBV2 and TRBJ2-3; D unresolved. This CDR3 is built from 9 residues. CDR1 is SNHLY and CDR2 is FYNNEI in the germline V gene. V was pared by 8 bases and J by 8 bases, with 5 bases between. CDR3 DNA sequence: TGTGCCAGCGGGCTTACGCAGTATTTT. Protein product: CASGLTQYF.

This clone was counted only a few times. This chain joins TRBV29-1 and TRBJ2-3, with D unclear. From germline, CDR1 is SQVTM and CDR2 ANQGSEA. There are 14 residues in the CDR3. Trimming pared 1 base from V and 2 bases from J, leaving 10 bases between. The CDR3 protein is CSVEGVGFTDTQYF. Here the CDR3 DNA reads TGCAGCGTTGAAGGAGTCGGATTCACAGATACGCAGTATTTT.

The CDR3 DNA follows: TGTGCCAGCAGTCCCTACAGGGGCCTTGTTTCCTACAATGAGCAGTTCTTC. Residues: CASSPYRGLVSYNEQFF. The gene calls are TRBV27 and TRBJ2-1, with 7 bases that match TRBD1. V lost 5 bases to trimming and J lost 1 base; unmatched junction nucleotides: 11. The CDR3 is 17 amino acids. Looked up from germline, CDR1 is MNHEY and CDR2 is SMNVEV (reference sequence).

The rearrangement uses TRBV2 and TRBJ2-3; possibly TRBD2 for D (6 bases). Per the germline V gene, CDR1 is SNHLY and CDR2 is FYNNEI. The ends were cut back, 5 bases at V and 2 bases at J, with 17 bases in the middle. The CDR3 has 16 amino acids. CDR3 nucleotides: TGTGCCAGCAGTCCCGGGACTCCCCTCCACACAGATACGCAGTATTTT. Residues: CASSPGTPLHTDTQYF.

The table lists this clone with a few counts. The chain links TRBV6-5 to TRBJ2-3; 8 bases are shared with TRBD2. Germline values: CDR1 MNHEY, CDR2 SVGAGI. There are 13 residues in the CDR3. V shed 5 bases and J 4 bases; nucleotides not matched to a gene: 2. CDR3 sequence reads: CASSSGSPDTQYF. In DNA, the CDR3 is TGTGCCAGCAGTAGCGGGAGTCCAGATACGCAGTATTTT.